Listed here are 5 T cell receptor beta chains from one sample, sequenced in a study of shared clonotypes between healthy human individuals. This table comes from immunoSEQ multiplex PCR, and its TCRdb copy is limited to in-frame clones, with some not included. The sample includes about 530,000 clones, almost 80% of them seen just once. The sample comprised PBMCs. All receptors come from a woman between 35 and 50 years old in good health. Some clones in this sample may be carry-over from other donors' samples.

This clone appeared a few times. V usage is TRBV28 and J usage is TRBJ1-1; tentatively, D is TRBD1 (6 bases). Between the trimmed V and J ends, which lost 4 bases and 1 base, there was a span of 13 bases. The CDR3 runs 15 residues. Germline CDR1 reads MDHEN; CDR2 reads SYDVKM. The CDR3 region is CASSSGQPGNTEAFF. DNA for the CDR3: TGTGCCAGCAGTTCAGGACAGCCGGGGAACACTGAAGCTTTCTTT.

In its sample, this clone was seen once. The chain employs TRBV6-5 and TRBJ2-2; no definite D call. The CDR3 is 16 amino acids. V dropped 2 bases and J dropped 0 bases, with 10 bases sitting between them. CDR1 and CDR2 (germline): MNHEY, SVGAGI. The CDR3 nucleotides read TGTGCCAGCAGTTACAATCCCACTGCGAACACCGGGGAGCTGTTTTTT. Residues: CASSYNPTANTGELFF.

J is TRBJ2-7 and V is TRBV15, with TRBD2 matching 7 bases. Trimming cost V 0 bases and J 2 bases; bases outside gene matches: 7. In germline, CDR1 is LNHNV, CDR2 YYDKDF (reference sequence). CDR3 length: 16 amino acids. As DNA, the CDR3 is TGTGCCACCAGCAGAGATCGAGGCGGGAGCACCTACGAGCAGTACTTC. Amino acid sequence: CATSRDRGGSTYEQYF.

The rearrangement links TRBV27 to TRBJ2-3, with D possibly being TRBD1 or TRBD2 (6 bases each). CDR3 size: 16 residues. The V and J ends lost 1 base and 1 base respectively, with 12 bases between them. The germline CDR1 and CDR2 sequences are MNHEY and SMNVEV (reference sequence). The CDR3 loop reads CASSLWGAAGTDTQYF. The DNA for the CDR3 is TGTGCCAGCAGTTTATGGGGGGCGGCAGGCACAGATACGCAGTATTTT.

The table lists this clone with a count of one. The chain has TRBV10-2 and TRBJ2-1, with TRBD2 matching 9 bases. From germline, CDR1 is WSHSY and CDR2 SAAADI. The CDR3 has 15 amino acids. V dropped 9 bases and J dropped 1; count of bases not matched to a gene: 7. CDR3 residues: CASRVAGESYNEQFF. The CDR3 DNA is TGCGCCAGTCGAGTAGCGGGAGAGTCCTACAATGAGCAGTTCTTC.